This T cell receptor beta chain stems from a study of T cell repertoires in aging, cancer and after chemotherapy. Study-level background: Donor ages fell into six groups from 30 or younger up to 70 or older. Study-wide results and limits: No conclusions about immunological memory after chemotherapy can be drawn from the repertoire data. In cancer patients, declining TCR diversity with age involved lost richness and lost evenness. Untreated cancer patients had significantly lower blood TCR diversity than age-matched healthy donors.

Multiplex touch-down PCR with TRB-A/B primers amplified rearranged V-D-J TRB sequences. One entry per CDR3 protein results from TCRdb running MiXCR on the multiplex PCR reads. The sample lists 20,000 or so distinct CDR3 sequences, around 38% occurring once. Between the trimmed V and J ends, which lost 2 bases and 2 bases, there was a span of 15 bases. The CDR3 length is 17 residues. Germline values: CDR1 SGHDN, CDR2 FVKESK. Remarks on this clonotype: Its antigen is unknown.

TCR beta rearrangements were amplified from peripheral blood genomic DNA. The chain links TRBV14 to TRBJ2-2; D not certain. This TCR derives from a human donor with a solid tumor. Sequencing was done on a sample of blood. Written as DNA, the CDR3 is TGTGCCAGCAGCCAATTTTTTGAATTTACTAACACCGGGGAGCTGTTTTTT. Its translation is CASSQFFEFTNTGELFF.